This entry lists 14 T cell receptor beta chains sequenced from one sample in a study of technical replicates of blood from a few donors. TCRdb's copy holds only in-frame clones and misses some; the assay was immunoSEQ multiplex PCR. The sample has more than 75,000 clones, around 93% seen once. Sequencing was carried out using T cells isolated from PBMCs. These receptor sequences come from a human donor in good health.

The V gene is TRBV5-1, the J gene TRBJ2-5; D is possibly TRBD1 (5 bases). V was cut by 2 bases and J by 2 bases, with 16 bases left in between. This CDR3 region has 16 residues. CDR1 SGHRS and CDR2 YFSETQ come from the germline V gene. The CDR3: CASSFEPGWAQETQYF. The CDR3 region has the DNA TGCGCCAGCAGCTTTGAGCCAGGGTGGGCACAAGAGACCCAGTACTTC.

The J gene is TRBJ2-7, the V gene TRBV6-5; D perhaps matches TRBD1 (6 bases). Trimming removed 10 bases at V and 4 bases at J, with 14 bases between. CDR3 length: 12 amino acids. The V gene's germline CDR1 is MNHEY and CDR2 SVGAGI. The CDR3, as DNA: TGTGCCACCAGGGGCAGACTATACGAGCAGTACTTC. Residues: CATRGRLYEQYF.

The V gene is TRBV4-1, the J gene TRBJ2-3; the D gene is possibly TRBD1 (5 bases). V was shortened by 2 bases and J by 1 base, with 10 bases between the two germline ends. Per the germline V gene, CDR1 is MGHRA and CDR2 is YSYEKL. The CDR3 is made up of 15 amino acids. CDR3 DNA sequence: TGCGCCAGCAGCCAACGGAAAGGGGGCACAGATACGCAGTATTTT. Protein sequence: CASSQRKGGTDTQYF.

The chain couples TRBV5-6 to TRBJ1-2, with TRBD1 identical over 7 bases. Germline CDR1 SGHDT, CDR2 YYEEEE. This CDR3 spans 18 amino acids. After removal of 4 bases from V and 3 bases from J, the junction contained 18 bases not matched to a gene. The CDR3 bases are TGTGCCAGCAGCCGAACCGGGACAGCTTCCTGGGGTGACTATGGCTACACCTTC. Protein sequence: CASSRTGTASWGDYGYTF.

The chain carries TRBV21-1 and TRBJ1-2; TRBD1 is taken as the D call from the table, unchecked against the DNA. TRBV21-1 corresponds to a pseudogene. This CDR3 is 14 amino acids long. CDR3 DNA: TGTGCCAGCAGACCCGAAGCAGGGGACTATGGCTACACCTTC. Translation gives CASRPEAGDYGYTF.

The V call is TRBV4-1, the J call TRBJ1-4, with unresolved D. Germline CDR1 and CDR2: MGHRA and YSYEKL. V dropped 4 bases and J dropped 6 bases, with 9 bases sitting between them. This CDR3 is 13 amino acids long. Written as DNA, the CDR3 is TGCGCCAGCAGCCTCGACACAGATGAAAAACTGTTTTTT. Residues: CASSLDTDEKLFF.

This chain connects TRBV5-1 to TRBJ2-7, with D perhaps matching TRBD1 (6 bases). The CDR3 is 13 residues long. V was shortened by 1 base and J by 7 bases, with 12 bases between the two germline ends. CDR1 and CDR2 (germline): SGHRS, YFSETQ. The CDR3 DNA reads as TGCGCCAGCAGCTTGCGGACAGTTGGGGAGCAGTACTTC. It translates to CASSLRTVGEQYF. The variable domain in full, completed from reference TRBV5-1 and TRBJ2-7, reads KAGVTQTPRYLIKTRGQQVTLSCSPISGHRSVSWYQQTPGQGLQFLFEYFSETQRNKGNFPGRFSGRQFSNSRSEMNVSTLELGDSALYLCASSLRTVGEQYFGPGTRLTVT.

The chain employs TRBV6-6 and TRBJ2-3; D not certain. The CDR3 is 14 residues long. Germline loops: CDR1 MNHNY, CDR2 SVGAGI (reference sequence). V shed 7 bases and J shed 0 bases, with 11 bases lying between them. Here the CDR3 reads CASTLVPSTDTQYF. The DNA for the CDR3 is TGTGCCAGCACCCTAGTCCCTAGCACAGATACGCAGTATTTT.

CDR3 coding DNA: TGTGCCAGCAGCTCGACGGGACAGGGGTATTCACCCCTCCACTTT. Translating it yields CASSSTGQGYSPLHF. The chain is built from TRBV5-4 and TRBJ1-6; 10 bases agree with TRBD1. V trimming: 3 bases; J trimming: 8 bases; junction bases outside the gene matches: 5. The germline V gene has CDR1 SGHNT and CDR2 YYREEE (reference sequence). This CDR3 region has 15 residues.

The CDR3 sequence: CAWRPGTSVRDTQYF. In nucleotides, the CDR3 is TGTGCCTGGCGCCCCGGGACTAGCGTTAGAGATACGCAGTATTTT. V and J are TRBV30 and TRBJ2-3; 10 nucleotides line up with TRBD2. The germline V gene has CDR1 GTSNPN and CDR2 SVGIG (reference sequence). The CDR3 is 15 amino acids. The V and J ends lost 5 bases and 5 bases, in that order; junction bases with no gene match: 10.

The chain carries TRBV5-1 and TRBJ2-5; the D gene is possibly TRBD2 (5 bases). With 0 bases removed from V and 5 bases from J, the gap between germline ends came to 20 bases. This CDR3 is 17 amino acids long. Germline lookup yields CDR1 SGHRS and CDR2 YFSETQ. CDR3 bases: TGCGCCAGCAGCTTGGGCGGGTATTTTACGACGCGTGAGACCCAGTACTTC. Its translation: CASSLGGYFTTRETQYF.

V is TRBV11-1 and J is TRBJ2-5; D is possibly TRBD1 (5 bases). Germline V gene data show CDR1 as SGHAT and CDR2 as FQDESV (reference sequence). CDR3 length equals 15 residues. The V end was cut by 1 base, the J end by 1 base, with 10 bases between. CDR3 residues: CASSLVGQGQETQYF. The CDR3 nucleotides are TGTGCCAGCAGCTTAGTCGGGCAGGGCCAAGAGACCCAGTACTTC.

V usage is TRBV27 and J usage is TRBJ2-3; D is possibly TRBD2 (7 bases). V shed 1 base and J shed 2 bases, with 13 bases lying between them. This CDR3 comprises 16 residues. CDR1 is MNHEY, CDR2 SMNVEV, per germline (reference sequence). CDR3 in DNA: TGTGCCAGCAGTTTATTTAGGGGGGGGCACACAGATACGCAGTATTTT. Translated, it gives CASSLFRGGHTDTQYF.

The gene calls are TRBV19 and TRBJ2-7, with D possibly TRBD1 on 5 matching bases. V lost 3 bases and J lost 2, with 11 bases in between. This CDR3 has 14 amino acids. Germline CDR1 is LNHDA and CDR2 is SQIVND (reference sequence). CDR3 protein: CASSIRGQTYEQYF. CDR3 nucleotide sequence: TGTGCCAGTAGTATCCGCGGACAAACCTACGAGCAGTACTTC.